The 22 T cell receptor beta chains reported below all come from one sample, sequenced in a study of T-cell reconstitution after alpha-beta-depleted transplantation in children (dated by TCRdb to the mid-2010s). Read against the paper, the sample's treatment or condition label means: allogeneic hematopoietic cell transplantation with graft depleted of TCRalphabeta T cells and CD19 B cells. Libraries were built with PCR. Sequenced on an Illumina HiSeq 2500. Molecular barcoding was employed in the preparation of TCR libraries, with unique molecular identifiers being used to normalize TCRbeta repertoire quantification. Through fastp at Q25 and MiXCR, TCRdb rebuilt clones from the public reads, retaining in-frame beta chains. Each entry merges the rows of one CDR3 protein and shows their most common DNA and genes. Counted in this sample were hundreds of thousands of distinct CDR3 sequences; around a sixth of them appeared once. The ten largest clones capture about 41% of the sample.

The specimen comprised PBMCs, mostly from graft donor cells, sampled 360 days after TCRalphabeta/CD19-depleted stem cell transplant. The receptors originated from a male patient aged 2 to 10 who had a stem cell transplant for acute lymphoblastic leukemia, so the T cells may come from the graft donor.

The V call is TRBV14, the J call TRBJ1-4; unclear D gene. This CDR3 is built from 14 residues. Deletions cut 5 bases from V and 5 bases from J, with 12 bases between. CDR1 and CDR2 from the germline V gene are SGHDN and FVKESK. The CDR3 region is CASSKLHANEKLFF. For the CDR3, the DNA is TGTGCCAGCAGCAAGTTGCACGCGAATGAAAAACTGTTTTTT.

This clonotype was recorded at least ten times. The chain recombines TRBV5-1 with TRBJ2-3; tentatively, D is TRBD1 (5 bases). The germline V and J ends were trimmed by 3 bases and 0 bases, with 11 bases remaining between them. CDR1 and CDR2 (germline): SGHRS, YFSETQ. The length of the CDR3 is 15 residues. CDR3 sequence reads: CASSSLQGSTDTQYF. CDR3 nucleotides: TGCGCCAGCAGCTCCCTTCAGGGAAGCACAGATACGCAGTATTTT.

This clonotype occurred a few times. The rearrangement uses TRBV12-3 or TRBV12-4 and TRBJ2-1; 7 bases align to TRBD2. V was pared by 3 bases and J by 16 bases, with 9 bases of the junction left unmatched. CDR3 length equals 12 residues. CDR3 protein: CASSFWLAAPFF. CDR3 DNA: TGTGCCAGCAGTTTCTGGCTAGCGGCTCCTTTCTTC.

This chain joins TRBV19 and TRBJ2-1; D may correspond to TRBD1 or TRBD2 (6 bases each). CDR1 is LNHDA and CDR2 is SQIVND in the germline V gene (reference sequence). The V end was cut by 7 bases, the J end by 5 bases, with 18 bases between. The CDR3 contains 15 residues. The CDR3 sequence is CASKVGGLINNEQFF. The CDR3 DNA is TGTGCCAGTAAGGTCGGGGGCCTGATCAACAATGAGCAGTTCTTC.

This clonotype has only a few counts. This chain links TRBV5-1 with TRBJ2-1, with TRBD2 matching over 11 bases. CDR3 length: 16 residues. Per the germline V gene, CDR1 is SGHRS and CDR2 is YFSETQ. V shed 6 bases, J shed 2 bases, and the junction held 7 bases outside the gene matches. The CDR3 DNA follows: TGCGCCAGCAATGGACTAGCGGGTACGACCTACAATGAGCAGTTCTTC. The encoded protein is CASNGLAGTTYNEQFF.

This clonotype appeared a few times. The chain combines TRBV28 with TRBJ2-7; 10 positions match TRBD2. The CDR3 loop spans 16 amino acids. In germline, CDR1 is MDHEN, CDR2 SYDVKM. The J segment lost 5 bases and the V segment lost 2 bases, leaving 9 bases of the junction unmatched. The CDR3 nucleotides are TGTGCCAGCAGTTTACGCAAGCGGGGGGGCTATGACGAGCAGTACTTC. Residues: CASSLRKRGGYDEQYF.

This clonotype appeared many times. The rearrangement links TRBV6-1 to TRBJ2-3; D is uncertain. The CDR3 runs to 11 residues. Trimming pared 5 bases from V and 2 bases from J, leaving 2 bases between. Germline CDR1 is MNHNS and CDR2 is SASEGT. CDR3 protein: CASSHTDTQYF. The DNA of the CDR3 is TGTGCCAGCAGTCACACAGATACGCAGTATTTT.

V and J are TRBV20-1 and TRBJ2-3; D perhaps matches TRBD2 (5 bases). The CDR3 consists of 14 residues. Deletions cut 7 bases from V and 4 bases from J, with 18 bases between. Germline lookup yields CDR1 DFQATT and CDR2 SNEGSKA (reference sequence). Here the CDR3 reads CSVTQLGLSDTQYF. CDR3 DNA sequence: TGCAGTGTGACCCAACTAGGGTTGTCAGATACGCAGTATTTT.

This clonotype was counted a few times. The chain is built from TRBV5-1 and TRBJ2-3, with TRBD2 matching 11 bases. Germline V lookup: CDR1 SGHRS, CDR2 YFSETQ. Trimming removed 4 bases from V and 0 bases from J; junction bases left unmatched: 4. The CDR3 is made up of 16 amino acids. CDR3 loop: CASSPGLAESTDTQYF. CDR3 DNA: TGCGCCAGCAGCCCGGGACTAGCGGAAAGCACAGATACGCAGTATTTT.

This clonotype was found a few times. DNA of the CDR3: TGTGCCAGCAGTGAATGGGTTAGAAATGAAAAACTGTTTTTT. Encoded protein: CASSEWVRNEKLFF. The chain joins TRBV2 to TRBJ1-4, with D hard to call. The germline gives CDR1 SNHLY, CDR2 FYNNEI. The CDR3 runs to 14 residues. V lost 2 bases, J lost 5 bases, and 9 bases lay in between. Full variable domain (remainder filled in from reference TRBV2 and TRBJ1-4): EPEVTQTPSHQVTQMGQEVILRCVPISNHLYFYWYRQILGQKVEFLVSFYNNEISEKSEIFDDQFSVERPDGSNFTLKIRSTKLEDSAMYFCASSEWVRNEKLFFGSGTQLSVL.

This clonotype showed up just a few times. This rearrangement joins TRBV7-6 to TRBJ2-7, with 9 bases fitting TRBD1. Germline V gene sequence: CDR1 SGHVS, CDR2 FNYEAQ. Unmatched junction bases numbered 5, after V lost 4 bases and J lost 4 bases. The CDR3 covers 14 residues. Here the CDR3 DNA reads TGTGCCAGCAGCTGGGGACAGGGCCTTTACGAGCAGTACTTC. It codes for CASSWGQGLYEQYF.

V is TRBV24-1 and J is TRBJ2-6, with D hard to call. Germline lookup yields CDR1 KGHDR and CDR2 SFDVKD. Trimming cost V 4 bases and J 3 bases, with 9 bases left between them. The CDR3 runs to 15 residues. CDR3: CATSDLRSGANVLTF. CDR3 nucleotides: TGTGCCACCAGTGACCTAAGAAGTGGGGCCAACGTCCTGACTTTC.

The chain is built from TRBV15 and TRBJ2-2; perhaps TRBD1 as D (6 bases). V lost 4 bases and J lost 0, with 12 bases in between. This CDR3 is built from 16 residues. Germline CDR1 and CDR2: LNHNV and YYDKDF (reference sequence). CDR3 sequence (DNA): TGTGCCACCAGCACCCGACAGGCCCCGAACACCGGGGAGCTGTTTTTT. Amino acids: CATSTRQAPNTGELFF.

This clonotype was recorded at least ten times. The DNA for the CDR3 is TGTGCCAGCTCACTCCGACAGGGGAGAAATGAGAGGATCACAGATACGCAGTATTTT. Protein: CASSLRQGRNERITDTQYF. The J gene is TRBJ2-3, the V gene TRBV18; 8 nucleotides line up with TRBD1. CDR1 KGHSH and CDR2 LQKENI come from the germline V gene. The length of the CDR3 is 19 residues. J gave up 2 bases and V 4 bases, and 17 bases lay outside the gene matches. Supplemented by reference TRBV18 and TRBJ2-3, the full variable domain reads NAGVMQNPRHLVRRRGQEARLRCSPMKGHSHVYWYRQLPEEGLKFMVYLQKENIIDESGMPKERFSAEFPKEGPSILRIQQVVRGDSAAYFCASSLRQGRNERITDTQYFGPGTRLTVL.

This chain links TRBV4-3 with TRBJ1-5; TRBD1 matches at 7 bases. Germline CDR1 LGHNA, CDR2 YSLEER. The CDR3 contains 16 residues. V was pared by 0 bases and J by 6 bases, with 8 bases of the junction left unmatched. DNA of the CDR3: TGCGCCAGCAGCCAAGAGATTGGAGGGGGCAGTCAGCCCCAGCATTTT. Amino acid sequence: CASSQEIGGGSQPQHF.

The V gene is TRBV15, the J gene TRBJ2-1; D possibly corresponds to TRBD2 (6 bases). V was pared by 5 bases and J by 7 bases, with 21 bases between. The CDR3 runs to 16 residues. The V gene's germline CDR1 is LNHNV and CDR2 YYDKDF (reference sequence). The chain's CDR3 is CATSGVFAGQRNEQFF. CDR3 bases: TGTGCCACCAGCGGTGTTTTTGCGGGGCAGAGGAATGAGCAGTTCTTC.

The rearrangement links TRBV12-3 or TRBV12-4 to TRBJ1-1; no definite D call. The CDR3 spans 15 residues. V dropped 6 bases and J dropped 11 bases, with 25 bases sitting between them. The CDR3 DNA follows: TGTGCCAGCAGGCATACCGACGCCACCTTCGACGCGGCTTTCTTT. Translated: CASRHTDATFDAAFF.

In its sample, this clonotype was seen many times. V and J are TRBV20-1 and TRBJ1-2, with TRBD1 identical over 7 bases. CDR1 and CDR2 from the germline V gene are DFQATT and SNEGSKA (reference sequence). This CDR3 is 13 amino acids long. V was pared by 3 bases and J by 3 bases, with 4 bases of the junction left unmatched. The CDR3 region has the DNA TGCAGTGCTAGGCCCAGGGGGTACTATGGCTACACCTTC. Translation: CSARPRGYYGYTF.

The chain has TRBV29-1 and TRBJ2-5; maybe TRBD2 (6 bases). CDR3 size: 12 residues. V lost 3 bases and J lost 5, with 10 bases in between. Germline V lookup: CDR1 SQVTM, CDR2 ANQGSEA. The CDR3 sequence: CSVEIGRETQYF. CDR3 bases: TGCAGCGTTGAGATAGGGAGGGAGACCCAGTACTTC.

The table lists this clonotype with a few counts. This sequence joins TRBV6-5 and TRBJ1-4; D is possibly TRBD1 (5 bases). The V end was cut by 4 bases, the J end by 7 bases, with 16 bases between. The CDR3 is 15 amino acids. Germline CDR1 and CDR2: MNHEY and SVGAGI. CDR3 protein: CASSFARSGGEKLFF. CDR3 coding DNA: TGTGCCAGCAGTTTTGCCCGATCCGGGGGTGAAAAACTGTTTTTT.

The chain uses TRBV18 and TRBJ2-1; D might be TRBD1 (6 bases). Trimming removed 2 bases at V and 1 base at J, with 9 bases between. CDR3 size: 15 residues. Per germline, CDR1 KGHSH and CDR2 LQKENI. CDR3 loop: CASSPRGSSYNEQFF. The CDR3 nucleotides read TGTGCCAGCTCACCAAGGGGGAGTTCCTACAATGAGCAGTTCTTC. Filled out from reference TRBV18 and TRBJ2-1, the complete variable domain reads NAGVMQNPRHLVRRRGQEARLRCSPMKGHSHVYWYRQLPEEGLKFMVYLQKENIIDESGMPKERFSAEFPKEGPSILRIQQVVRGDSAAYFCASSPRGSSYNEQFFGPGTRLTVL.

In this sample, this clonotype turned up a few times. The V gene is TRBV10-3, the J gene TRBJ2-3; 12 nucleotides match TRBD2. The CDR3 is 17 residues long. Germline V gene lookup returns CDR1 ENHRY and CDR2 SYGVKD. The V and J ends lost 0 bases and 0 bases, in that order; junction bases with no gene match: 1. As DNA, the CDR3 is TGTGCCATCAGTGAGTCGACTAGCGGGGGTAGCACAGATACGCAGTATTTT. Its protein product is CAISESTSGGSTDTQYF.